This TCR beta chain originates from a study of beta chain features in type 1 diabetes. Sorted CD4+ subsets: naive, central memory, regulatory, stem cell-like memory (CD45RO/CCR7/CD25/CD127/CD95/CD27 panel). Sorted populations all had greater than 95% purity. Since all of the isolated RNA was reverse transcribed, expressed TCRB transcripts were what got sequenced. TCRdb's table, derived via immunoSEQ multiplex PCR, lists solely in-frame clones and lacks some. In the table there are around 450,000 clones, over 10% of which are singletons. The study, taken as a whole, reports: For cells with high TCR expression, cDNA sequencing could yield over-representation.

With 4 bases removed from V and 1 base from J, the gap between germline ends came to 9 bases. CDR1 and CDR2 from the germline V gene are SQVTM and ANQGSEA. The CDR3 has 13 residues. This clone has more than one count but fewer than ten. Its matching antigen is unknown. Material for sequencing was naive CD4+ T cells from blood. The rearrangement links TRBV29-1 to TRBJ2-3; the D is unclear. The receptor was isolated from a woman aged 18-29 years in good health. CDR3 in amino acids: CSVVGWGTDTQYF. CDR3 bases: TGCAGCGTTGTGGGTTGGGGCACAGATACGCAGTATTTT.